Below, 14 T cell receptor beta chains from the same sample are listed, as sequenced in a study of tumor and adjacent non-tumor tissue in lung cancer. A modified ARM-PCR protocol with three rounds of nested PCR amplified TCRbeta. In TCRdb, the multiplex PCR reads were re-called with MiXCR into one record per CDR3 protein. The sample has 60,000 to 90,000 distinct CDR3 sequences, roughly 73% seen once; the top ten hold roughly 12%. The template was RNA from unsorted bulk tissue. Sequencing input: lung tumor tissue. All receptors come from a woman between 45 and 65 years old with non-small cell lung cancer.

The DNA for the CDR3 is TGTGCCAACAGGGTCACAGGGGCCAACGTCCTGACTTTC. Its protein is CANRVTGANVLTF. This sequence joins TRBV12-3 or TRBV12-4 and TRBJ2-6, with D possibly TRBD1 on 6 matching bases. The length of the CDR3 is 13 residues. Trimming removed 10 bases at V and 4 bases at J, with 11 bases between.

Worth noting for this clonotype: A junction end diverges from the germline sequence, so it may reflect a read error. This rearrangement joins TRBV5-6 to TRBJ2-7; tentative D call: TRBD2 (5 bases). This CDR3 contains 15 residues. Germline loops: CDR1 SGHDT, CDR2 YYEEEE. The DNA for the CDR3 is TGTGCCAGCAGCTTGTGGAGGCAGTCTACCTACGAACAGTACTTC. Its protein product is CASSLWRQSTYEQYF.

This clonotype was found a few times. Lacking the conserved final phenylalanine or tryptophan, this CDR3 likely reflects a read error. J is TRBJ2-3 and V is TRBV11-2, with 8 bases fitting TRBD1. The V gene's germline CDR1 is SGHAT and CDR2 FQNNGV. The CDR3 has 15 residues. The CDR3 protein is CANSFGTGRTDTQYS. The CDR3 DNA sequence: TGTGCCAACAGCTTTGGGACAGGACGCACAGATACGCAGTATTCT.

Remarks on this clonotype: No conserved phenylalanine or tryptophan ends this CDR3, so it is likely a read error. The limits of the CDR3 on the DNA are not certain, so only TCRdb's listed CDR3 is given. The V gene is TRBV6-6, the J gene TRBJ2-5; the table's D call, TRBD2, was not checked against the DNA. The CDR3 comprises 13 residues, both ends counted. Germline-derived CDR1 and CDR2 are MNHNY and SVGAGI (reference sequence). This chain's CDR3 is CASSPTSGETQTY.

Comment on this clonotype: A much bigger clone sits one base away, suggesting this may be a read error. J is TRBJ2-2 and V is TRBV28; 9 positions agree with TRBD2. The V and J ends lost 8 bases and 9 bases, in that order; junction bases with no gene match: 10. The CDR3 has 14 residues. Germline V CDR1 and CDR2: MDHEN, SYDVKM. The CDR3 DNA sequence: TGTGCCAGCGGCGGAGCGGGAGGCGCCTGGGAGCTGTTTTTT. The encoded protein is CASGGAGGAWELFF.

CDR3 in amino acids: CASSDSAPGQGAGELFF. CDR3 DNA: TGTGCCAGCAGTGACTCGGCTCCGGGACAGGGTGCCGGGGAGCTGTTTTTT. The chain joins TRBV6-4 to TRBJ2-2, with 9 bases that match TRBD1. From germline, CDR1 is MRHNA and CDR2 SNTAGT. Trimming at V came to 0 bases and at J to 6 bases, leaving 8 bases not matched to a gene. The CDR3 covers 17 residues.

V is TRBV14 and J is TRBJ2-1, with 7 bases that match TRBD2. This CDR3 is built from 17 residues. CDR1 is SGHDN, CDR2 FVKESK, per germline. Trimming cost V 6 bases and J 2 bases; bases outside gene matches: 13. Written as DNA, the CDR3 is TGTGCCAGCAGTCATCCCCCCGGGAGGAGCCCCTACAATGAGCAGTTCTTC. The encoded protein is CASSHPPGRSPYNEQFF.

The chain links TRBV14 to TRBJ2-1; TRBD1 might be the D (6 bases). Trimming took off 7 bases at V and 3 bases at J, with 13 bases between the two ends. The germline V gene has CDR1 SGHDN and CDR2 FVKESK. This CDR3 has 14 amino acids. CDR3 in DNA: TGTGCCAGCAACCTTATGACAGGCTACAATGAGCAGTTCTTC. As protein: CASNLMTGYNEQFF.

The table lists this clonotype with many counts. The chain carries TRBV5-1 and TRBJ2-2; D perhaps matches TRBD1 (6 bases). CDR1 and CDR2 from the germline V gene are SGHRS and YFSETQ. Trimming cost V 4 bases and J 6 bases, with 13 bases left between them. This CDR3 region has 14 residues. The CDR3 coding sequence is TGCGCCAGCAGCCTCGGACAGACCCCCGGGGAGCTGTTTTTT. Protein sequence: CASSLGQTPGELFF.

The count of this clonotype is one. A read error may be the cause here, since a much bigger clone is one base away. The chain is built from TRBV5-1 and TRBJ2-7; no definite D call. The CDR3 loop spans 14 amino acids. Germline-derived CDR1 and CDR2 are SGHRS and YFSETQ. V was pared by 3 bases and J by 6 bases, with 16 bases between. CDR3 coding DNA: TGCGCCAGCAGCTCGCCCAGTGATCCCTCCGAGCAGTACTTC. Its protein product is CASSSPSDPSEQYF.

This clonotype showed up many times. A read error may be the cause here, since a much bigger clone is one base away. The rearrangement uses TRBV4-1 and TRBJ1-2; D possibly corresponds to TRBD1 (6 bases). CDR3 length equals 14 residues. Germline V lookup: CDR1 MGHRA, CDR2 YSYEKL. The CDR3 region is CAGSSRYGGLGYTF. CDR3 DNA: TGCGCCGGCAGCTCAAGATATGGGGGGCTTGGCTACACCTTC.

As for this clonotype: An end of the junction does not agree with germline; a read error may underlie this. This CDR3 reads CIASIGGGPIERFF. CDR3 nucleotides: TGCATTGCGTCGATAGGGGGAGGGCCAATTGAGCGGTTCTTC. J is TRBJ2-1 and V is TRBV20-1; tentatively, D is TRBD2 (7 bases). Germline lookup yields CDR1 DFQATT and CDR2 SNEGSKA (reference sequence). CDR3 length: 14 residues.

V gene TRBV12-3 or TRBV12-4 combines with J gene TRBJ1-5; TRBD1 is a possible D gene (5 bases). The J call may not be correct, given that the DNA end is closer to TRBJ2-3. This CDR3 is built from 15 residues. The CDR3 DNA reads TGTGCCAGCAGTCCGGACATGGGGTACGATCAGCCCCAGTATTTT. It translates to CASSPDMGYDQPQYF.

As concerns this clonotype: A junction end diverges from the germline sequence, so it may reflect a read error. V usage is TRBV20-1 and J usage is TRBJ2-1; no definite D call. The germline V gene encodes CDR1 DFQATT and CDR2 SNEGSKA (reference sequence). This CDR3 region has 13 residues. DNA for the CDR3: TGTAGTGCTAGAGATCGAATCTACAATGAGCATTTCTTC. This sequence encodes CSARDRIYNEHFF.